The sequence of this T cell receptor (beta chain) was determined in a study of cytomegalovirus exposure and HLA in healthy donors. As for the study in general: Early released data comprised tens of millions of unique TCRs from HLA-typed donors.

With regard to this clone: The antigen remains unidentified.

The study ran its PCR with 60 Vbeta and 13 Jbeta primers. Sequenced by immunoSEQ multiplex PCR; TCRdb stores in-frame clones only, minus some. The table has hundreds of thousands of clones, just over 75% seen once. The J segment lost 0 bases and the V segment lost 0 bases, leaving 8 bases of the junction unmatched. The CDR3 is 16 residues long. Germline values: CDR1 SQVTM, CDR2 ANQGSEA. Findings and caveats of the study: It emerged from a later analysis that several of the most significant clusters appeared to be linked to common viral pathogens. Relative to the approximately 700-donor mean, N-insertions were reportedly fewer in an Asian-associated ancestry cluster in a later analysis. Within the data, a cluster of highly shared sequence variants was likely a sequencing artifact.

The sample comprised PBMCs. The sequence was collected from a man aged 18 to 29 in good health and CMV-seronegative. The gene calls are TRBV29-1 and TRBJ2-7, with 7 bases fitting TRBD1. The CDR3 here is CSVEDRPGGSSYEQYF. Here the CDR3 DNA reads TGCAGCGTTGAAGATCGCCCAGGGGGAAGCTCCTACGAGCAGTACTTC.